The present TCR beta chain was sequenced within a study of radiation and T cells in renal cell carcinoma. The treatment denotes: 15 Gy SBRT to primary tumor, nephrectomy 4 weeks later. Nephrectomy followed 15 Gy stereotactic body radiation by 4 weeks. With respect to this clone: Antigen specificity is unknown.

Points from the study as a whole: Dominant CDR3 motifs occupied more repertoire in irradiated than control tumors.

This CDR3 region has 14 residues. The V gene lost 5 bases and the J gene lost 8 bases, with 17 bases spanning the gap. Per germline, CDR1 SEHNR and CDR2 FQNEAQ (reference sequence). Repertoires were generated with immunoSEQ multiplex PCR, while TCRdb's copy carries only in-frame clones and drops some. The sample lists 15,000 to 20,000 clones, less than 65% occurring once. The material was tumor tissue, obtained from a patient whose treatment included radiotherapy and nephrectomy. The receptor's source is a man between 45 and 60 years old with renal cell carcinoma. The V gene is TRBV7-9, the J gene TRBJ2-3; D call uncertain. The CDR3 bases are TGTGCCAGCAGCAATGGGAATAATTTTGGTACGCAGTATTTT. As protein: CASSNGNNFGTQYF.